The 10 T cell receptor beta chains reported below all come from one sample, sequenced in a study of control samples from healthy donors and cancer patients. Assay: immunoSEQ multiplex PCR; the TCRdb copy retains only in-frame clones and omits some. In the table there are some 130,000 clones, around 96% of which are singletons. Material for sequencing was blood. Receptor source: a man aged 30-40 years in good health.

The chain joins TRBV10-1 to TRBJ2-3, with 9 bases fitting TRBD1. Germline values: CDR1 WNHNN, CDR2 SYGVQD (reference sequence). The CDR3 extends over 15 amino acids. The V and J ends lost 5 bases and 2 bases, in that order; junction bases with no gene match: 5. The CDR3 nucleotides are TGCGCCAGCAGTCCCGGGACAGGGCTCACAGATACGCAGTATTTT. This codes for CASSPGTGLTDTQYF.

The chain combines TRBV3-1 (or the pseudogene TRBV3-2) with TRBJ2-1; D is unresolved. V dropped 4 bases and J dropped 5 bases, with 6 bases sitting between them. CDR1 is LGHDT and CDR2 is YNNKEL in the germline V gene (reference sequence). The CDR3 length is 12 residues. CDR3 sequence (DNA): TGTGCCAGCAGCCGCACAGACAATGAGCAGTTCTTC. Protein sequence: CASSRTDNEQFF.

The chain has TRBV9 and TRBJ1-6; 12 positions match TRBD1. The CDR3 runs to 15 residues. V lost 5 bases to trimming and J lost 8 bases; unmatched junction nucleotides: 5. CDR1 and CDR2 (germline): SGDLS, YYNGEE. The CDR3 DNA reads as TGTGCCAGCAGAGAGGGACAGGGGGCTGATTCACCCCTCCACTTT. It translates to CASREGQGADSPLHF.

This chain links TRBV10-3 with TRBJ2-5; a weak D match, TRBD2 (6 bases). Germline CDR1 and CDR2: ENHRY and SYGVKD. This CDR3 has 14 residues. V was pared by 6 bases and J by 4 bases, with 15 bases between. The CDR3 bases are TGTGCCATCAGGGGAGAGGGACTCCGAGAGACCCAGTACTTC. Protein: CAIRGEGLRETQYF.

This chain links TRBV18 with TRBJ1-2; possible D gene TRBD1, 6 bases. V shed 11 bases and J shed 8 bases, with 21 bases lying between them. The CDR3 contains 13 residues. Germline V gene lookup returns CDR1 KGHSH and CDR2 LQKENI. The CDR3 reads CAWNSPGAEGYTF. In nucleotides, the CDR3 is TGTGCCTGGAACAGCCCGGGGGCTGAGGGCTACACCTTC.

The rearrangement joins TRBV4-3 to TRBJ2-7; 10 nucleotides line up with TRBD1. CDR1 LGHNA and CDR2 YSLEER come from the germline V gene. The CDR3 has 14 residues. V lost 4 bases and J lost 3; bases outside the gene matches: 3. In nucleotides, the CDR3 is TGCGCCAGCAGCCTCCGGACAGGGGGCTACGAGCAGTACTTC. This sequence encodes CASSLRTGGYEQYF.

The chain couples TRBV19 to TRBJ2-7; maybe TRBD1 (6 bases). Germline V lookup: CDR1 LNHDA, CDR2 SQIVND (reference sequence). Trimming removed 5 bases from V and 4 bases from J, with 9 bases in between. The CDR3 consists of 12 residues. Here the CDR3 reads CASSADRYEQYF. DNA for the CDR3: TGTGCCAGTAGTGCCGACAGGTACGAGCAGTACTTC.

V is TRBV19 and J is TRBJ2-7; D not certain. Trimming cost V 2 bases and J 3 bases, with 14 bases left between them. CDR1 and CDR2 from the germline V gene are LNHDA and SQIVND (reference sequence). CDR3 length: 15 residues. CDR3 protein: CASSIYSGVGYEQYF. Here the CDR3 DNA reads TGTGCCAGTAGTATATATTCGGGTGTGGGCTACGAGCAGTACTTC.

The chain joins TRBV29-1 to TRBJ1-5; D possibly corresponds to TRBD1 (5 bases). The germline CDR1 and CDR2 sequences are SQVTM and ANQGSEA. This CDR3 has 13 amino acids. Trimming removed 6 bases from V and 2 bases from J, with 11 bases in between. The CDR3 DNA sequence: TGCAGCGTGTCCGGAGGGGGCAATCAGCCCCAGCATTTT. Translated, it gives CSVSGGGNQPQHF. Drawing the rest from reference TRBV29-1 and TRBJ1-5, the complete variable domain is SAVISQKPSRDICQRGTSLTIQCQVDSQVTMMFWYRQQPGQSLTLIATANQGSEATYESGFVIDKFPISRPNLTFSTLTVSNMSPEDSSIYLCSVSGGGNQPQHFGDGTRLSIL.

The chain combines TRBV7-9 with TRBJ1-6, with D perhaps TRBD1 (5 bases). The V end lost 3 bases, the J end lost 0 bases, and 18 bases lay between the germline ends. The germline V gene encodes CDR1 SEHNR and CDR2 FQNEAQ (reference sequence). The CDR3 spans 19 residues. The CDR3 DNA is TGTGCCAGCAGCTTGCTGGGACTCTTCAGCATCTCCTATAATTCACCCCTCCACTTT. This sequence encodes CASSLLGLFSISYNSPLHF.